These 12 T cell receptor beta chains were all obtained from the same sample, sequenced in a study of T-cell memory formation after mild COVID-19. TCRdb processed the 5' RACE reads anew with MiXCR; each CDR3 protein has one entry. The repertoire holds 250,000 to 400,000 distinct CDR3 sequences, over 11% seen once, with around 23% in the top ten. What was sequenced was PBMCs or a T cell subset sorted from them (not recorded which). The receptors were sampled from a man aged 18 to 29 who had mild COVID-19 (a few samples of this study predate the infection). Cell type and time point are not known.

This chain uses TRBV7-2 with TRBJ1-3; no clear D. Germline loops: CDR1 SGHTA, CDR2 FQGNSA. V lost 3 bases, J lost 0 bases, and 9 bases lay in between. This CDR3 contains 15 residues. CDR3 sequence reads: CASSFLKSSGNTIYF. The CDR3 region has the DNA TGTGCCAGCAGCTTTTTAAAGAGCTCTGGAAACACCATATATTTT.

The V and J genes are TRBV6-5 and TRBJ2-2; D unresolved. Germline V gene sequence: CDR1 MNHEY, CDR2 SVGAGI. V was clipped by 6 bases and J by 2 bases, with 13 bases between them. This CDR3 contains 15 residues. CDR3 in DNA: TGTGCCAGCAGCCCCGCGTGGGCAAACACCGGGGAGCTGTTTTTT. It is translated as CASSPAWANTGELFF.

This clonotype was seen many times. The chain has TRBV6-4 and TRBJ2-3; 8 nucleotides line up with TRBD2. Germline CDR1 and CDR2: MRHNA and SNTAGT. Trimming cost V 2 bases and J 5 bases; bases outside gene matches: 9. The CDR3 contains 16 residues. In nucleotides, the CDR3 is TGTGCCAGCAGTGACGGGGCGGGGGGACCCGGAGATACGCAGTATTTT. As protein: CASSDGAGGPGDTQYF.

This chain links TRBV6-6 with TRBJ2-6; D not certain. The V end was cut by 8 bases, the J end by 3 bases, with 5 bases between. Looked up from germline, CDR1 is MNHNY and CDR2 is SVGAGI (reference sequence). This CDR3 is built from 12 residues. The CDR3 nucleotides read TGTGCCAGCCTCGATGGGGCCAACGTCCTGACTTTC. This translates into CASLDGANVLTF.

The CDR3 region is CASSPGTAEEAFF. Here the CDR3 DNA reads TGTGCCAGCTCACCAGGGACAGCAGAAGAAGCTTTCTTT. V is TRBV18 and J is TRBJ1-1, with 7 bases fitting TRBD1. V dropped 2 bases and J dropped 8; count of bases not matched to a gene: 5. The CDR3 runs 13 residues. CDR1 is KGHSH and CDR2 is LQKENI in the germline V gene. Using reference TRBV18 and TRBJ1-1 for the parts outside the CDR3, the full variable domain is NAGVMQNPRHLVRRRGQEARLRCSPMKGHSHVYWYRQLPEEGLKFMVYLQKENIIDESGMPKERFSAEFPKEGPSILRIQQVVRGDSAAYFCASSPGTAEEAFFGQGTRLTVV.

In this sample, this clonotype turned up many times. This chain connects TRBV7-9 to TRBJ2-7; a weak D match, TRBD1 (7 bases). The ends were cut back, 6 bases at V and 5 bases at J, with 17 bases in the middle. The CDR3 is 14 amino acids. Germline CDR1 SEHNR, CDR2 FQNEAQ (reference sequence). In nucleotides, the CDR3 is TGTGCCAGCAGTTTTACAGGAGGGGGCCACGAGCAGTACTTC. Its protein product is CASSFTGGGHEQYF.

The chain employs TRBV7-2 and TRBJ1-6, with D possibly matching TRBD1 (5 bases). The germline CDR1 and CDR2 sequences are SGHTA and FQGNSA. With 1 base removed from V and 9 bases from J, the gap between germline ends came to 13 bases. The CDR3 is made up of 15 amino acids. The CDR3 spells CASSLEAPGASPLHF. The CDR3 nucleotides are TGTGCCAGCAGCTTAGAGGCCCCCGGGGCTTCACCCCTCCACTTT.

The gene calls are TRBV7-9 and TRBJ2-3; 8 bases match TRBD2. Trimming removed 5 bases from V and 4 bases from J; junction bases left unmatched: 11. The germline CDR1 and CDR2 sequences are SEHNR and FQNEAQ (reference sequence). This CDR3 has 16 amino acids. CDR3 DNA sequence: TGTGCCAGCAGCCATCTCCCTTTAGCGGGGCCAGATACGCAGTATTTT. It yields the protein CASSHLPLAGPDTQYF.

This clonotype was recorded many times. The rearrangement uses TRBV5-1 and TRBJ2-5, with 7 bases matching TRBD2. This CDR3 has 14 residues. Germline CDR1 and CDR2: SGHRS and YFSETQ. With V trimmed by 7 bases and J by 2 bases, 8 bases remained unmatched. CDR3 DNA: TGCGCCAGCGGCCTTCTAGCGGAACAAGAGACCCAGTACTTC. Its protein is CASGLLAEQETQYF.

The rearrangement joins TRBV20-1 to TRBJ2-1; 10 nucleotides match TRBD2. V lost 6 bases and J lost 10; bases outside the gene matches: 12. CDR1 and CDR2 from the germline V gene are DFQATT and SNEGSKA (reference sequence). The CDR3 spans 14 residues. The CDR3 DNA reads TGCAGTGCCGAACGGGCTAGCGGGAGACCCGAGCAGTTCTTC. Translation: CSAERASGRPEQFF.

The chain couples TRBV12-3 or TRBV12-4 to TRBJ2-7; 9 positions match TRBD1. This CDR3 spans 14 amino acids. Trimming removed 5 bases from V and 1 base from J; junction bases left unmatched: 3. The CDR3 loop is CASSPGTGSYEQYV. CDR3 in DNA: TGTGCCAGCAGTCCCGGGACAGGGTCCTACGAGCAGTACGTC.

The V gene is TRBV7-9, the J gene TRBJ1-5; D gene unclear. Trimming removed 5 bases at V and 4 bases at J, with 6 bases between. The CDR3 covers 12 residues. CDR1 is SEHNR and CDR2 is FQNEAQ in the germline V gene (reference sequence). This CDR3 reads CASSEDNQPQHF. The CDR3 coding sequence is TGTGCCAGCAGCGAAGATAATCAGCCCCAGCATTTT.